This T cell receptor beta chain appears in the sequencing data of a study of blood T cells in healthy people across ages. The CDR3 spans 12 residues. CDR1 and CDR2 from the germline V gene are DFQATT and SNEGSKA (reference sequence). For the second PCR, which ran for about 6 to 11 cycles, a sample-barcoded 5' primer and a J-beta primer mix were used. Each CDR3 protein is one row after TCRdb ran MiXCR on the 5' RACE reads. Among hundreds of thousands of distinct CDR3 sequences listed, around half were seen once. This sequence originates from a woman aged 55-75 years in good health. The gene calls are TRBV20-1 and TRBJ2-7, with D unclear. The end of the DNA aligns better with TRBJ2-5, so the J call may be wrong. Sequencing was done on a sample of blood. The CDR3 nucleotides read TGCAGTGCTCTGGGGTTCCGAGAGACCCAGTACTTC. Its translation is CSALGFRETQYF.